The following is a TCR beta chain sequence with its context. TCRdb's copy holds only in-frame clones and misses some; the assay was immunoSEQ multiplex PCR. The sample holds approximately 160,000 clones, over 75% seen once. This entry comes from a study of blood T cell repertoires in COVID-19. For the study at large: Both acute and convalescent COVID-19 samples were obtained from the United States, Italy and Spain.

The clonotype comes from a man between 70 and 80 years old with acute or convalescent COVID-19. Sequencing was carried out using peripheral blood.

The CDR3 coding sequence is TGTGCCAGCAGCTTCGGGATCACAGATACGCAGTATTTT. Translating it yields CASSFGITDTQYF. The V gene is TRBV5-4, the J gene TRBJ2-3, with a possible D match to TRBD2 (5 bases). The CDR3 covers 13 residues. Germline CDR1 and CDR2: SGHNT and YYREEE (reference sequence). V gave up 2 bases and J gave up 2 bases, with 6 bases separating them.